The 16 T cell receptor beta chains listed next were all sequenced from one sample in a study of blood T cell repertoires in COVID-19. Profiling relied on immunoSEQ multiplex PCR, and the TCRdb table lists in-frame clones only, not all of them. The repertoire has about 160,000 clones, approximately 91% of them found once; the top ten carry 2% to 3%. The specimen was peripheral blood. These receptors all come from a man in his late teens or twenties with acute or convalescent COVID-19.

This clone has just a few counts. Other nucleotide sequences in the sample specify the same CDR3. The chain uses TRBV12-3 or TRBV12-4 and TRBJ2-5, with no clear D. V dropped 1 base and J dropped 1 base, with 4 bases sitting between them. The CDR3 runs 13 residues. The CDR3 bases are TGTGCCAGCAGTTTAGACAGCCAAGAGACCCAGTACTTC. It is translated as CASSLDSQETQYF.

V usage is TRBV27 and J usage is TRBJ1-2, with 10 bases aligning to TRBD1. Germline CDR1 is MNHEY and CDR2 is SMNVEV (reference sequence). The V segment lost 1 base and the J segment 4 bases; nucleotides outside the gene matches: 6. The CDR3 sequence is 16 residues long. CDR3 region: CASSLWGQGPPYGYTF. DNA for the CDR3: TGTGCCAGCAGTTTATGGGGACAGGGGCCTCCCTATGGCTACACCTTC.

This clone was seen a single time. The chain links TRBV18 to TRBJ2-5, with 12 bases that match TRBD2. V trimming: 3 bases; J trimming: 2 bases; junction bases outside the gene matches: 4. The CDR3 has 16 residues. Germline CDR1 KGHSH, CDR2 LQKENI. The CDR3 protein is CASSPYGLAGQETQYF. The DNA for the CDR3 is TGTGCCAGCTCACCCTACGGACTAGCGGGACAAGAGACCCAGTACTTC.

V gene TRBV29-1 combines with J gene TRBJ1-4; no firm D call. This CDR3 has 17 residues. Trimming cost V 5 bases and J 2 bases, with 21 bases left between them. Germline V CDR1 and CDR2: SQVTM, ANQGSEA. CDR3 bases: TGCAGCGTTAGTAGTAGCTTTAGAGGAAATACTAATGAAAAACTGTTTTTT. It codes for CSVSSSFRGNTNEKLFF.

The chain joins TRBV14 to TRBJ1-6, with 7 positions matching TRBD1. V gave up 0 bases and J gave up 10 bases; unmatched junction bases: 3. This CDR3 has 14 residues. CDR1 and CDR2 from the germline V gene are SGHDN and FVKESK. The DNA for the CDR3 is TGTGCCAGCAGCCAAGAGGTGGGACAGTCACCCCTCCACTTT. Its translation is CASSQEVGQSPLHF.

J is TRBJ1-1 and V is TRBV5-1; 9 nucleotides line up with TRBD1. CDR3 length equals 15 residues. V shed 2 bases and J 5 bases; nucleotides not matched to a gene: 7. Germline values: CDR1 SGHRS, CDR2 YFSETQ. CDR3 amino acids: CASSFTGQGATEAFF. DNA of the CDR3: TGCGCCAGCAGCTTCACGGGACAGGGAGCTACTGAAGCTTTCTTT.

The chain employs TRBV10-3 and TRBJ1-2, with 9 bases that match TRBD1. Germline-derived CDR1 and CDR2 are ENHRY and SYGVKD. V lost 6 bases and J lost 3; bases outside the gene matches: 5. This CDR3 spans 14 amino acids. The CDR3 here is CAISKTGGDYGYTF. CDR3 nucleotides: TGTGCCATCAGCAAGACAGGGGGTGACTATGGCTACACCTTC.

The rearrangement joins TRBV30 to TRBJ1-5; TRBD1 might be the D (5 bases). With 3 bases removed from V and 3 bases from J, the gap between germline ends came to 6 bases. CDR3 length equals 12 residues. Germline assignment: CDR1 GTSNPN and CDR2 SVGIG (reference sequence). The CDR3 DNA sequence: TGTGCCTGGAGCAGGGCCAATCAGCCCCAGCATTTT. Its protein product is CAWSRANQPQHF.

This clone was observed a handful of times. The chain combines TRBV5-6 with TRBJ2-7, with 7 bases aligning to TRBD1. This CDR3 is 16 amino acids long. V shed 1 base and J 8 bases; nucleotides not matched to a gene: 15. CDR1 and CDR2 from the germline V gene are SGHDT and YYEEEE. The CDR3 DNA sequence: TGTGCCAGCAGCTTGCCGGGGACAGTTGAAGAAGGGAAGCAGTACTTC. This encodes CASSLPGTVEEGKQYF.

The J gene is TRBJ1-1, the V gene TRBV27; D is uncertain. The CDR3 is 14 amino acids. Trimming took 1 base from V and 1 from J, leaving 7 bases between them. The germline V gene encodes CDR1 MNHEY and CDR2 SMNVEV (reference sequence). This CDR3 is CASSLLEKNTEAFF. The CDR3 DNA follows: TGTGCCAGCAGTTTATTGGAGAAGAACACTGAAGCTTTCTTT.

The V and J genes are TRBV7-8 and TRBJ1-6; 7 positions agree with TRBD1. The CDR3 loop spans 16 amino acids. V lost 4 bases to trimming and J lost 5 bases; unmatched junction nucleotides: 8. Germline CDR1 reads SGHVS; CDR2 reads FQNEAQ. Here the CDR3 reads CASSSNDRVHNSPLHF. The DNA of the CDR3 is TGTGCCAGCAGCTCCAACGACAGGGTCCATAATTCACCCCTCCACTTT.

DNA for the CDR3: TGTGCCAGCGGCGCTTCGGGGATTTACAATGAGCAGTTCTTC. It translates to CASGASGIYNEQFF. The V gene is TRBV27, the J gene TRBJ2-1; tentative D call: TRBD2 (5 bases). This CDR3 has 14 residues. Looked up from germline, CDR1 is MNHEY and CDR2 is SMNVEV (reference sequence). V was cut by 8 bases and J by 4 bases, with 15 bases left in between.

J is TRBJ2-3 and V is TRBV10-1; D not certain. CDR3 length: 12 residues. Trimming took off 5 bases at V and 2 bases at J, with 5 bases between the two ends. The germline V gene has CDR1 WNHNN and CDR2 SYGVQD (reference sequence). The chain's CDR3 is CASSPNTDTQYF. The DNA of the CDR3 is TGCGCCAGCAGTCCCAACACAGATACGCAGTATTTT.

This chain connects TRBV7-9 to TRBJ2-2; TRBD1 agrees at 8 bases. The CDR3 sequence is 16 residues long. Per germline, CDR1 SEHNR and CDR2 FQNEAQ (reference sequence). The V segment lost 2 bases and the J segment 5 bases; nucleotides outside the gene matches: 7. The CDR3 region has the DNA TGTGCCAGCAGCTTACAGGGGGCGCTCGGTACCGGGGAGCTGTTTTTT. Translating gives CASSLQGALGTGELFF.

The gene calls are TRBV5-6 and TRBJ1-1; no clear D. V was cut by 0 bases and J by 2 bases, with 11 bases left in between. The CDR3 runs to 15 residues. Germline V CDR1 and CDR2: SGHDT, YYEEEE. This CDR3 is CASSLAGSKNTEAFF. Here the CDR3 DNA reads TGTGCCAGCAGCTTGGCCGGGAGTAAAAACACTGAAGCTTTCTTT. The variable domain in full, completed from reference TRBV5-6 and TRBJ1-1, reads DAGVTQSPTHLIKTRGQQVTLRCSPKSGHDTVSWYQQALGQGPQFIFQYYEEEERQRGNFPDRFSGHQFPNYSSELNVNALLLGDSALYLCASSLAGSKNTEAFFGQGTRLTVV.

The chain employs TRBV6-5 and TRBJ2-4; D unclear. Germline V gene lookup returns CDR1 MNHEY and CDR2 SVGAGI. Trimming stripped 5 bases from V and 1 base from J, with 12 bases between. The CDR3 length is 15 residues. CDR3 residues: CASSPTVTAKNIQYF. The CDR3 nucleotides are TGTGCCAGCAGTCCAACAGTTACGGCCAAAAACATTCAGTACTTC.